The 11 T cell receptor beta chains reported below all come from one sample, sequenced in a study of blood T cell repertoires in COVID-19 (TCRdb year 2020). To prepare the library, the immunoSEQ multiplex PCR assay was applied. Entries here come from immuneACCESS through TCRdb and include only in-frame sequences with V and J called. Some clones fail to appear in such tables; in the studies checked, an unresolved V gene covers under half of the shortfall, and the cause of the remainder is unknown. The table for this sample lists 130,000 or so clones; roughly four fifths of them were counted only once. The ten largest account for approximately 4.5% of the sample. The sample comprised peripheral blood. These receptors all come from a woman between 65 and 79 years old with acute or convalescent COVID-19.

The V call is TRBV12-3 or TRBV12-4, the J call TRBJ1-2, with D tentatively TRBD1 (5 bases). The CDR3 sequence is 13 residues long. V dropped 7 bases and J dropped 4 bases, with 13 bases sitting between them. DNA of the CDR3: TGTGCCAGCACCTCCCCGGGGGGCTATGGCTACACCTTC. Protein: CASTSPGGYGYTF.

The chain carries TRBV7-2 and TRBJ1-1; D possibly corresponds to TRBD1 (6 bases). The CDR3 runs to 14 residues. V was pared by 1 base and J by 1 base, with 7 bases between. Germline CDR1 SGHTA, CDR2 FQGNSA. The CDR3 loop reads CASSLGTANTEAFF. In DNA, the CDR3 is TGTGCCAGCAGCTTAGGGACAGCGAACACTGAAGCTTTCTTT.

The CDR3 coding sequence is TGTGCCAGCAGCTTCCGCGGGGCGGGGTGGTCACCCCTCCACTTT. It encodes CASSFRGAGWSPLHF. The chain links TRBV13 to TRBJ1-6; D is possibly TRBD1 (5 bases). The CDR3 loop spans 15 amino acids. CDR1 is PRHDT, CDR2 FYEKMQ, per germline (reference sequence). V shed 3 bases and J shed 10 bases, with 16 bases lying between them.

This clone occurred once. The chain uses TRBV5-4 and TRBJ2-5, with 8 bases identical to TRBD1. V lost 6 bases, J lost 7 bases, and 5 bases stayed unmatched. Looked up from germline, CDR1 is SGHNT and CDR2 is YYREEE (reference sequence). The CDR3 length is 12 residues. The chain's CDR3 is CASTIQGGTQYF. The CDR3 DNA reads TGTGCCAGCACCATACAGGGGGGGACCCAGTACTTC.

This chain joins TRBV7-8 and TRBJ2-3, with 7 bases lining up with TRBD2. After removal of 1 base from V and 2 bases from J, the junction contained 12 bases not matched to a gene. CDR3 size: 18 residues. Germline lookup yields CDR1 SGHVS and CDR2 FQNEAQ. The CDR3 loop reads CASSLVGRGRYYTDTQYF. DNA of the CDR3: TGTGCCAGCAGCTTAGTAGGGAGGGGTCGCTATTACACAGATACGCAGTATTTT.

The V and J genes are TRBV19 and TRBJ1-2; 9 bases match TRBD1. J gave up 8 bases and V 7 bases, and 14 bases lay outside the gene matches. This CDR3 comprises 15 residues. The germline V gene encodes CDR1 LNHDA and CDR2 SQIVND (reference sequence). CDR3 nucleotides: TGTGCCAGTATGAGGACAGGGGCGGAGATGGGGGGCTACACCTTC. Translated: CASMRTGAEMGGYTF.

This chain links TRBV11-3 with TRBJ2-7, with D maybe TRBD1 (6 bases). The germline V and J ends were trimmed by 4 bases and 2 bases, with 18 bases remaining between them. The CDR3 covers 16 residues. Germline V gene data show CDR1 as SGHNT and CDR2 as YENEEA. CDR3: CASSSSWGLGTYEQYF. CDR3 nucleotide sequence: TGTGCCAGCAGCTCGTCCTGGGGGCTAGGTACCTACGAGCAGTACTTC. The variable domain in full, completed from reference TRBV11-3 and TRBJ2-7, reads EAGVVQSPRYKIIEKKQPVAFWCNPISGHNTLYWYLQNLGQGPELLIRYENEEAVDDSQLPKDRFSAERLKGVDSTLKIQPAELGDSAVYLCASSSSWGLGTYEQYFGPGTRLTVT.

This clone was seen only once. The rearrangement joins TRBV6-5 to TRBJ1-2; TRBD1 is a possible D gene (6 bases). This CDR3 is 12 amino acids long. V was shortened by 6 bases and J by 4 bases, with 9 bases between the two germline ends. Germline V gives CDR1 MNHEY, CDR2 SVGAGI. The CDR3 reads CASRDRPYGYTF. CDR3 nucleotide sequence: TGTGCCAGCAGGGACAGACCCTATGGCTACACCTTC.

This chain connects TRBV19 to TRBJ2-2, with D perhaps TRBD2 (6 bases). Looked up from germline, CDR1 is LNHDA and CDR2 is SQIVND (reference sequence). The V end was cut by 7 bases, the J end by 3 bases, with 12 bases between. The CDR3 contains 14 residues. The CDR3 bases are TGTGCCAGTAAGGAGGGGTGGGACACCGGGGAGCTGTTTTTT. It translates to CASKEGWDTGELFF.

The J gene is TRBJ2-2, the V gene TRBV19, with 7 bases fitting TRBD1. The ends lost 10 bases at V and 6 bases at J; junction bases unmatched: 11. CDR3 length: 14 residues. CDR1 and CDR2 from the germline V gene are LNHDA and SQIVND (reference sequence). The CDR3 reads CATALQGIAGELFF. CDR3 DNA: TGTGCCACCGCATTACAGGGGATCGCCGGGGAGCTGTTTTTT. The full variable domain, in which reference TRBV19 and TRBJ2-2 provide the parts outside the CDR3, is DGGITQSPKYLFRKEGQNVTLSCEQNLNHDAMYWYRQDPGQGLRLIYYSQIVNDFQKGDIAEGYSVSREKKESFPLTVTSAQKNPTAFYLCATALQGIAGELFFGEGSRLTVL.

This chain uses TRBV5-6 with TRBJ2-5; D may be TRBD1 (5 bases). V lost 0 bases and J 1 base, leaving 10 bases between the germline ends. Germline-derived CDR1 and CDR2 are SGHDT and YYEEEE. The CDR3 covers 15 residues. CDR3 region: CASSLDAGIQETQYF. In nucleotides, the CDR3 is TGTGCCAGCAGCTTGGATGCAGGGATCCAAGAGACCCAGTACTTC.